One and the same sample provided the 4 T cell receptor beta chains below, sequenced in a study of cytomegalovirus exposure and HLA in healthy donors. Vbeta (60) and Jbeta (13) primers were used in the PCR. The table came from immunoSEQ multiplex PCR; TCRdb's copy has only in-frame clones and leaves some out. The table lists about 150,000 clones, about 80% of them singletons, with under 0.8% in the top ten. The source material was PBMCs. The receptors were sampled from a male donor in good health and CMV-seronegative.

The V gene is TRBV4-2, the J gene TRBJ2-1; no clear D gene. Trimming removed 2 bases from V and 9 bases from J, with 17 bases in between. The CDR3 has 15 residues. Germline lookup yields CDR1 LGHNA and CDR2 YNFKEQ. The CDR3 region has the DNA TGTGCCAGCAGCCAAAACCCCTCGAGTTCTTTTGAGCAGTTCTTC. This codes for CASSQNPSSSFEQFF.

The rearrangement links TRBV5-5 to TRBJ1-1, with TRBD1 matching over 8 bases. Germline CDR1 and CDR2: SGHKS and YYEKEE (reference sequence). CDR3 length: 14 amino acids. V was pared by 0 bases and J by 4 bases, with 2 bases of the junction left unmatched. CDR3 bases: TGTGCCAGCAGCTTGGTAACAGGGGGCACTGAAGCTTTCTTT. Amino acids: CASSLVTGGTEAFF.

This chain connects TRBV4-1 to TRBJ1-3; D not resolved. Trimming pared 1 base from V and 3 bases from J, leaving 10 bases between. Germline V lookup: CDR1 MGHRA, CDR2 YSYEKL. The CDR3 contains 15 residues. CDR3 loop: CASSQVDTVGNTIYF. For the CDR3, the DNA is TGCGCCAGCAGCCAAGTAGATACGGTTGGAAACACCATATATTTT.

V usage is TRBV4-3 and J usage is TRBJ1-1, with D perhaps matching TRBD1 (5 bases). With 0 bases removed from V and 3 bases from J, the gap between germline ends came to 17 bases. The CDR3 covers 17 residues. Per germline, CDR1 LGHNA and CDR2 YSLEER. In nucleotides, the CDR3 is TGCGCCAGCAGCCAAGAATTTACGGGGGAGAGCTACACTGAAGCTTTCTTT. Its translation is CASSQEFTGESYTEAFF.